A single sample is the source of the 2 T cell receptor beta chains below, sequenced in a study of blood T cell repertoires in COVID-19. The method was immunoSEQ multiplex PCR; TCRdb's version includes in-frame clones alone and lacks a portion of them. The sample consists of more than 95,000 clones, roughly 89% of them appearing once. The sequenced sample consisted of peripheral blood. The source of these receptors is a human donor in a cohort sampled during active COVID-19.

The chain links TRBV7-2 to TRBJ1-3, with 9 positions matching TRBD1. CDR3 length equals 17 residues. Trimming cost V 3 bases and J 0 bases; bases outside gene matches: 6. The V gene's germline CDR1 is SGHTA and CDR2 FQGNSA. The CDR3 nucleotides read TGTGCCAGCAGCTTTGCCCCGACAGGGGGCTCTGGAAACACCATATATTTT. This gives the protein CASSFAPTGGSGNTIYF.

The chain has TRBV5-1 and TRBJ2-1, with TRBD2 matching 7 bases. The CDR3 runs to 15 residues. The J segment lost 3 bases and the V segment lost 0 bases, leaving 3 bases of the junction unmatched. Germline loops: CDR1 SGHRS, CDR2 YFSETQ. CDR3 bases: TGCGCCAGCAGCTTGGAGGCTAGCGGCTACAATGAGCAGTTCTTC. Translation gives CASSLEASGYNEQFF.